This T cell receptor (beta chain) was profiled in a study of blood T cell repertoires in COVID-19. The overall study: The study drew acute and convalescent COVID-19 samples from the United States, Italy and Spain.

Seattle patients were enrolled during active infection and followed longitudinally. In the source study's methods: Estimates of nucleated cell counts were drawn from the amplification of reference gene primers. Using immunoSEQ multiplex PCR, the repertoire was profiled, and TCRdb retains in-frame clones only, with some absent. From that table come the V and J calls and clone size; the DNA was used to work out D and trimming. This sample has about 170,000 clones, with around 84% found just once. This clone has just one count. CDR3 length equals 16 residues. In germline, CDR1 is MDHEN, CDR2 SYDVKM. The V end lost 8 bases, the J end lost 9 bases, and 23 bases lay between the germline ends.

The chain couples TRBV28 to TRBJ1-6; D may be TRBD1 (6 bases). The sequence derives from a woman in her 70s with COVID-19, enrolled during active disease. Material: peripheral blood. In DNA, the CDR3 is TGTGCCAGCGGACTTCCAGGGGTATCAGGGAGTTCACCCCTCCACTTT. Amino acids: CASGLPGVSGSSPLHF. The complete variable domain, with remaining parts taken from reference TRBV28 and TRBJ1-6, reads DVKVTQSSRYLVKRTGEKVFLECVQDMDHENMFWYRQDPGLGLRLIYFSYDVKMKEKGDIPEGYSVSREKKERFSLILESASTNQTSMYLCASGLPGVSGSSPLHFGNGTRLTVT.